The 16 T cell receptor beta chains reported below all come from one sample, sequenced in a study of cytomegalovirus exposure and HLA in healthy donors. Researchers ran the PCR with 60 Vbeta and 13 Jbeta primers. TCRdb's table, derived via immunoSEQ multiplex PCR, lists solely in-frame clones and lacks some. The sample holds about 120,000 clones, less than 80% seen once. Material for sequencing was PBMCs. The origin of the receptors is a woman aged 45 to 65 in good health and CMV-seropositive.

The rearrangement joins TRBV7-2 to TRBJ2-7, with TRBD1 identical over 7 bases. The CDR3 is made up of 13 amino acids. V gave up 4 bases and J gave up 6 bases; unmatched junction bases: 6. Germline V gene lookup returns CDR1 SGHTA and CDR2 FQGNSA. The CDR3 here is CASSWTTGSEQYF. In DNA, the CDR3 is TGTGCCAGCAGCTGGACGACAGGGAGCGAGCAGTACTTC.

This clone was seen only a few times. J is TRBJ1-1 and V is TRBV7-9; TRBD1 is a possible D gene (5 bases). The V gene's germline CDR1 is SEHNR and CDR2 FQNEAQ (reference sequence). Trimming removed 2 bases from V and 2 bases from J, with 12 bases in between. The CDR3 spans 15 residues. This CDR3 reads CASSLYQGSNTEAFF. CDR3 in DNA: TGTGCCAGCAGCTTATATCAGGGCTCCAACACTGAAGCTTTCTTT. Drawing the rest from reference TRBV7-9 and TRBJ1-1, the complete variable domain is DTGVSQNPRHKITKRGQNVTFRCDPISEHNRLYWYRQTLGQGPEFLTYFQNEAQLEKSRLLSDRFSAERPKGSFSTLEIQRTEQGDSAMYLCASSLYQGSNTEAFFGQGTRLTVV.

This clone was counted a few times. The V call is TRBV5-5, the J call TRBJ1-3, with D possibly matching TRBD1 (6 bases). The CDR3 runs to 15 residues. The V gene lost 4 bases and the J gene lost 1 base, with 12 bases spanning the gap. Germline values: CDR1 SGHKS, CDR2 YYEKEE (reference sequence). The CDR3 DNA is TGTGCCAGCAGCGCCTGGACAGCATCTGGAAACACCATATATTTT. Its protein is CASSAWTASGNTIYF.

The chain links TRBV15 to TRBJ1-5; maybe TRBD1 (6 bases). Trimming took 0 bases from V and 2 from J, leaving 11 bases between them. The CDR3 totals 16 residues. Germline lookup yields CDR1 LNHNV and CDR2 YYDKDF (reference sequence). CDR3 nucleotide sequence: TGTGCCACCAGCAGAGAAACAGGGTTGGGCAATCAGCCCCAGCATTTT. It is translated as CATSRETGLGNQPQHF.

V gene TRBV14 combines with J gene TRBJ2-2, with D possibly TRBD1 on 6 matching bases. The CDR3 consists of 17 residues. The V end was cut by 4 bases, the J end by 1 base, with 16 bases between. Germline-derived CDR1 and CDR2 are SGHDN and FVKESK. The CDR3 DNA reads TGTGCCAGCAGCCTCACAGGGTTCGTGGGGAACACCGGGGAGCTGTTTTTT. This sequence encodes CASSLTGFVGNTGELFF.

The V and J genes are TRBV7-8 and TRBJ1-5; D is perhaps TRBD1 (5 bases). Germline V gene lookup returns CDR1 SGHVS and CDR2 FQNEAQ. The CDR3 sequence is 15 residues long. Trimming removed 5 bases at V and 3 bases at J, with 14 bases between. The CDR3 nucleotides are TGTGCCAGCAGCCAAGCCTGGGGGGTCAATCAGCCCCAGCATTTT. Translation gives CASSQAWGVNQPQHF.

The rearrangement uses TRBV4-3 and TRBJ2-2; 10 nucleotides line up with TRBD2. This CDR3 has 17 amino acids. After removal of 3 bases from V and 1 base from J, the junction contained 5 bases not matched to a gene. CDR1 LGHNA and CDR2 YSLEER come from the germline V gene. CDR3 in DNA: TGCGCCAGCAGCCAGTCTTGGACTAGCGGGAACACCGGGGAGCTGTTTTTT. Amino acid sequence: CASSQSWTSGNTGELFF.

CDR3 amino acids: CASRFEFGTGETEAFF. The CDR3 DNA is TGTGCCAGCAGGTTCGAGTTCGGGACAGGGGAAACGGAAGCTTTCTTT. This chain uses TRBV28 with TRBJ1-1; 10 bases line up with TRBD1. V lost 6 bases and J lost 8; bases outside the gene matches: 15. The germline V gene encodes CDR1 MDHEN and CDR2 SYDVKM. This CDR3 is built from 16 residues.

The chain combines TRBV28 with TRBJ1-6; 12 nucleotides match TRBD1. Germline V gene lookup returns CDR1 MDHEN and CDR2 SYDVKM. V lost 5 bases, J lost 0 bases, and 8 bases stayed unmatched. The CDR3 extends over 19 amino acids. The CDR3 loop reads CASSDTGTGGLSYNSPLHF. The CDR3 nucleotides read TGTGCCAGCAGTGACACCGGGACAGGGGGCCTCTCCTATAATTCACCCCTCCACTTT.

The chain employs TRBV29-1 and TRBJ1-2, with TRBD1 matching over 7 bases. Germline assignment: CDR1 SQVTM and CDR2 ANQGSEA. CDR3 length equals 12 residues. The junction had 7 bases not matched to a gene; V was cut back by 6 bases and J by 6 bases. The DNA of the CDR3 is TGCAGCGTCCAAGGGGGCGCCAATGGCTACACCTTC. This sequence encodes CSVQGGANGYTF.

The V and J genes are TRBV7-8 and TRBJ1-5; tentatively, D is TRBD1 (6 bases). Germline V gene data show CDR1 as SGHVS and CDR2 as FQNEAQ. This CDR3 comprises 17 residues. Between the trimmed V and J ends, which lost 5 bases and 5 bases, there was a span of 22 bases. CDR3 loop: CASSPHRGARVDQPQHF. The CDR3 DNA reads as TGTGCCAGCAGCCCCCATCGGGGGGCTAGGGTGGATCAGCCCCAGCATTTT.

The chain uses TRBV28 and TRBJ1-1, with 9 bases matching TRBD1. The CDR3 runs 15 residues. From germline, CDR1 is MDHEN and CDR2 SYDVKM. V lost 6 bases, J lost 10 bases, and 15 bases stayed unmatched. The CDR3 reads CASSSGTGTIRGAFF. CDR3 DNA sequence: TGTGCCAGCAGCAGCGGGACAGGGACCATCCGGGGAGCTTTCTTT.

J is TRBJ1-3 and V is TRBV10-3; D is ambiguous. This CDR3 has 15 residues. The ends were cut back, 6 bases at V and 2 bases at J, with 14 bases in the middle. Germline loops: CDR1 ENHRY, CDR2 SYGVKD. The CDR3 loop reads CAISAVIGPGNTIYF. CDR3 sequence (DNA): TGTGCCATCAGCGCCGTGATTGGGCCTGGAAACACCATATATTTT.

The chain is built from TRBV10-1 and TRBJ2-3; TRBD1 aligns across 8 bases. The germline gives CDR1 WNHNN, CDR2 SYGVQD (reference sequence). The CDR3 spans 16 residues. J lost 7 bases, V lost 0 bases, and 9 bases had no gene match. CDR3 protein: CASSESKDREIYTQYF. CDR3 in DNA: TGCGCCAGCAGTGAGTCGAAGGACAGGGAGATTTATACGCAGTATTTT.

The rearrangement links TRBV7-9 to TRBJ1-1; a possible D gene is TRBD1 (6 bases). Germline V gene data show CDR1 as SEHNR and CDR2 as FQNEAQ (reference sequence). The CDR3 totals 14 residues. Trimming removed 1 base at V and 4 bases at J, with 10 bases between. The CDR3 reads CASSLGGGVTEAFF. DNA of the CDR3: TGTGCCAGCAGCTTAGGAGGGGGTGTCACTGAAGCTTTCTTT.

The gene calls are TRBV2 and TRBJ1-2, with a weak D call TRBD1 (5 bases). The CDR3 loop spans 15 amino acids. Deletions cut 1 base from V and 3 bases from J, with 12 bases between. Per the germline V gene, CDR1 is SNHLY and CDR2 is FYNNEI. As DNA, the CDR3 is TGTGCCAGCAGTGAAGATGGCAAAGGGGACTATGGCTACACCTTC. This translates into CASSEDGKGDYGYTF. Supplemented by reference TRBV2 and TRBJ1-2, the full variable domain reads EPEVTQTPSHQVTQMGQEVILRCVPISNHLYFYWYRQILGQKVEFLVSFYNNEISEKSEIFDDQFSVERPDGSNFTLKIRSTKLEDSAMYFCASSEDGKGDYGYTFGSGTRLTVV.